Included here is one T cell receptor beta chain sequence, with context. This record comes from a study of lymphopenia after photon versus proton radiotherapy. Method: immunoSEQ multiplex PCR; TCRdb's copy keeps in-frame clones and lacks some. Of 65,000 to 90,000 clones in the sample, around 93% were seen once. CDR3 length equals 15 residues. The input for sequencing was peripheral blood, taken from a patient treated with photon-based radiotherapy. The sequence was collected from a woman aged 40-49 years with cholangiocarcinoma. This chain joins TRBV21-1 and TRBJ2-7; whether TRBD2, the table's D call, matches the DNA was not checked. TRBV21-1 is flagged as a pseudogene. The CDR3 bases are TGTGCCAGCAGCAAGCTCCGGGCTAGCAGAGACGAGCAGTACTTC. Translation: CASSKLRASRDEQYF.